The 26 T cell receptor beta chains presented below share a single source sample, sequenced in a study of Tregs in tolerant kidney transplant recipients. Assay: immunoSEQ multiplex PCR; the TCRdb copy retains only in-frame clones and omits some. The table records 65,000 to 85,000 clones, more than 85% of them present only once. Recipients received nonmyeloablative bone marrow transplants from related graft donors, with transient mixed chimerism. The source material was CD4+ T cells from blood (PBMCs), sampled 24 months after the transplant. These receptors came from a human patient who received a combined kidney and bone marrow transplant. A share of the T cells may be of graft donor origin.

The chain couples TRBV4-3 to TRBJ1-4, with 7 bases that match TRBD1. Germline V gene sequence: CDR1 LGHNA, CDR2 YSLEER. Trimming cost V 1 base and J 3 bases; bases outside gene matches: 14. The CDR3 loop spans 19 amino acids. The CDR3 here is CASSQGAGLQGTANEKLFF. CDR3 DNA sequence: TGCGCCAGCAGCCAAGGCGCGGGTCTACAAGGGACAGCTAATGAAAAACTGTTTTTT.

The chain links TRBV18 to TRBJ2-5; D not certain. Matching the DNA end better, TRBJ2-7 makes the J call doubtful. This CDR3 is 16 amino acids long. Germline V CDR1 and CDR2: KGHSH, LQKENI. CDR3 residues: CASSPRPTRSSYEQYF. In DNA form, the CDR3 reads TGTGCCAGCTCACCACGACCCACGAGGAGCTCCTACGAGCAGTACTTC.

The V gene is TRBV11-3, the J gene TRBJ2-7; D unresolved. In germline, CDR1 is SGHNT, CDR2 YENEEA. V was shortened by 1 base and J by 5 bases, with 9 bases between the two germline ends. CDR3 length: 13 residues. CDR3 coding DNA: TGTGCCAGCAGCTTAGTCGCGATTAACGAGCAGTACTTC. It translates to CASSLVAINEQYF.

The chain has TRBV19 and TRBJ1-5; possible D gene TRBD1, 5 bases. Trimming pared 6 bases from V and 7 bases from J, leaving 19 bases between. The CDR3 has 15 amino acids. Germline-derived CDR1 and CDR2 are LNHDA and SQIVND (reference sequence). This chain's CDR3 is CASSPLSVAGQPQHF. The CDR3 bases are TGTGCCAGTAGCCCCCTTTCCGTGGCAGGGCAGCCCCAGCATTTT.

This clone was recorded only once. The chain uses TRBV11-2 and TRBJ1-6; TRBD1 agrees at 8 bases. The junction had 7 bases not matched to a gene; V was cut back by 5 bases and J by 7 bases. The CDR3 consists of 15 residues. Germline V gives CDR1 SGHAT, CDR2 FQNNGV. CDR3 protein: CASSRTGLGNSPLHF. In DNA, the CDR3 is TGTGCCAGCAGCCGGACAGGGTTGGGGAATTCACCCCTCCACTTT.

The J gene is TRBJ1-2, the V gene TRBV7-2; a possible D gene is TRBD1 (5 bases). V gave up 3 bases and J gave up 1 base, with 12 bases separating them. The germline V gene encodes CDR1 SGHTA and CDR2 FQGNSA. This CDR3 spans 15 amino acids. CDR3 region: CASSLTRGFNYGYTF. CDR3 DNA sequence: TGTGCCAGCAGCTTGACACGGGGGTTTAACTATGGCTACACCTTC.

This clone was seen a single time. The chain recombines TRBV30 with TRBJ2-7; D is perhaps TRBD1 (6 bases). The V gene lost 1 base and the J gene lost 2 bases, with 9 bases spanning the gap. Germline-derived CDR1 and CDR2 are GTSNPN and SVGIG (reference sequence). The CDR3 contains 13 residues. CDR3 DNA: TGTGCCTGGAGTGGAGGGGGAACCTACGAGCAGTACTTC. The encoded protein is CAWSGGGTYEQYF.

Of note for this clone: The junction departs from the called germline gene at one end, perhaps through a read error. The rearrangement joins TRBV14 to TRBJ2-3; TRBD2 matches at 7 bases. CDR3 length: 17 amino acids. CDR1 and CDR2 (germline): SGHDN, FVKESK. The CDR3 region is CASSQDQEGGSRDTQYF. The CDR3 nucleotides are TGTGCCAGCAGCCAAGATCAGGAGGGAGGGAGCAGAGATACGCAGTATTTT.

The rearrangement joins TRBV7-8 to TRBJ2-1; 7 nucleotides align to TRBD1. This CDR3 is 15 amino acids long. Germline CDR1 reads SGHVS; CDR2 reads FQNEAQ. V shed 5 bases and J 10 bases; nucleotides not matched to a gene: 14. The CDR3: CASSITGVRYGEQFF. The CDR3 DNA is TGTGCCAGCAGCATAACAGGGGTACGGTACGGGGAGCAGTTCTTC.

The genes are TRBV7-2 and TRBJ2-3; the match to TRBD1 covers 8 bases. Germline loops: CDR1 SGHTA, CDR2 FQGNSA. Trimming removed 1 base from V and 1 base from J; junction bases left unmatched: 4. The CDR3 contains 16 residues. The DNA of the CDR3 is TGTGCCAGCAGCTTAGTCGCGACAGGGGGCACAGATACGCAGTATTTT. Amino acid sequence: CASSLVATGGTDTQYF. The full variable domain, in which reference TRBV7-2 and TRBJ2-3 provide the parts outside the CDR3, is GAGVSQSPSNKVTEKGKDVELRCDPISGHTALYWYRQSLGQGLEFLIYFQGNSAPDKSGLPSDRFSAERTGGSVSTLTIQRTQQEDSAVYLCASSLVATGGTDTQYFGPGTRLTVL.

This chain joins TRBV4-2 and TRBJ1-5; D is uncertain. This CDR3 has 16 amino acids. Germline values: CDR1 LGHNA, CDR2 YNFKEQ. Trimming removed 0 bases at V and 6 bases at J, with 15 bases between. CDR3 sequence: CASSQDHVRGGQPQHF. The CDR3 nucleotides read TGTGCCAGCAGCCAAGATCACGTCCGGGGAGGTCAGCCCCAGCATTTT.

The chain recombines TRBV6-5 with TRBJ1-1; D unclear. V lost 2 bases to trimming and J lost 6 bases, with 10 bases between them. The V gene's germline CDR1 is MNHEY and CDR2 SVGAGI. The CDR3 runs to 13 residues. CDR3 region: CASSYHPGSEAFF. The DNA for the CDR3 is TGTGCCAGCAGTTACCATCCGGGTTCTGAAGCTTTCTTT.

V gene TRBV6-1 combines with J gene TRBJ1-2; D possibly corresponds to TRBD1 (5 bases). V shed 6 bases and J shed 2 bases, with 7 bases lying between them. CDR3 length: 12 amino acids. The V gene's germline CDR1 is MNHNS and CDR2 SASEGT. The CDR3 sequence is CASRAGNYGYTF. Written as DNA, the CDR3 is TGTGCCAGCAGAGCAGGGAACTATGGCTACACCTTC.

V gene TRBV30 combines with J gene TRBJ2-2; D unclear. The CDR3 consists of 17 residues. CDR1 GTSNPN and CDR2 SVGIG come from the germline V gene (reference sequence). V lost 0 bases and J lost 4, with 18 bases in between. The CDR3: CAWSVRLRPYPTGELFF. CDR3 nucleotides: TGTGCCTGGAGTGTACGCCTCCGCCCCTACCCCACCGGGGAGCTGTTTTTT.

V is TRBV11-2 and J is TRBJ2-5, with D maybe TRBD1 (6 bases). Germline lookup yields CDR1 SGHAT and CDR2 FQNNGV. V shed 0 bases and J shed 5 bases, with 16 bases lying between them. CDR3 length: 16 amino acids. The CDR3 nucleotides read TGTGCCAGCAGCTTAGATCCGGGACATTCAGGGGAGACCCAGTACTTC. It codes for CASSLDPGHSGETQYF.

The chain employs TRBV7-8 and TRBJ2-3; possibly TRBD2 for D (6 bases). The ends were cut back, 8 bases at V and 2 bases at J, with 11 bases in the middle. The length of the CDR3 is 13 residues. Germline lookup yields CDR1 SGHVS and CDR2 FQNEAQ. CDR3 sequence: CASGGSSTDTQYF. The DNA of the CDR3 is TGTGCCAGCGGAGGGAGTTCCACAGATACGCAGTATTTT.

The chain joins TRBV7-9 to TRBJ1-4; TRBD1 agrees at 7 bases. The CDR3 has 15 residues. Germline trimming cut 1 base from V and 8 bases from J; bases unmatched to any gene: 7. CDR1 and CDR2 (germline): SEHNR, FQNEAQ (reference sequence). CDR3 region: CASSLEGGLEEKLFF. In nucleotides, the CDR3 is TGTGCCAGCAGCTTAGAAGGGGGCTTAGAGGAAAAACTGTTTTTT.

The chain employs TRBV11-3 and TRBJ1-1; 9 nucleotides agree with TRBD1. Germline V gives CDR1 SGHNT, CDR2 YENEEA. The CDR3 runs 16 residues. J was trimmed by 0 bases and V by 4 bases; bases with no gene match: 6. CDR3 residues: CASSSRDRVMNTEAFF. CDR3 coding DNA: TGTGCCAGCAGCTCCCGGGACAGGGTGATGAACACTGAAGCTTTCTTT.

Here the CDR3 DNA reads TGTGCCAGCAGCCAAGCTTCCGGGACAGGGCCCTCTTTAGCCAAAAACATTCAGTACTTC. Its protein product is CASSQASGTGPSLAKNIQYF. This chain uses TRBV14 with TRBJ2-4, with 9 positions matching TRBD1. V trimming: 1 base; J trimming: 0 bases; junction bases outside the gene matches: 13. This CDR3 contains 20 residues. The germline V gene encodes CDR1 SGHDN and CDR2 FVKESK. Drawing the rest from reference TRBV14 and TRBJ2-4, the complete variable domain is EAGVTQFPSHSVIEKGQTVTLRCDPISGHDNLYWYRRVMGKEIKFLLHFVKESKQDESGMPNNRFLAERTGGTYSTLKVQPAELEDSGVYFCASSQASGTGPSLAKNIQYFGAGTRLSVL.

The chain recombines TRBV4-3 with TRBJ2-7; 7 bases map to TRBD2. The V gene end was trimmed by 0 bases and the J gene end by 2 bases; junction bases not matched to a gene: 4. This CDR3 has 15 amino acids. The germline CDR1 and CDR2 sequences are LGHNA and YSLEER. CDR3 in DNA: TGCGCCAGCAGCCAAGAGGGGGGGTTCACCTACGAGCAGTACTTC. Translating it yields CASSQEGGFTYEQYF.

The chain carries TRBV28 and TRBJ1-1; weak D call: TRBD1 (5 bases). This CDR3 has 14 amino acids. CDR1 is MDHEN, CDR2 SYDVKM, per germline. Trimming cost V 1 base and J 3 bases, with 9 bases left between them. CDR3 sequence (DNA): TGTGCCAGCAGTTTATCAGCGGGGGACACTGAAGCTTTCTTT. Translating gives CASSLSAGDTEAFF.

The chain combines TRBV10-3 with TRBJ1-1, with a weak D call TRBD1 (5 bases). The V gene lost 2 bases and the J gene lost 1 base, with 5 bases spanning the gap. Germline V gives CDR1 ENHRY, CDR2 SYGVKD. The CDR3 loop spans 13 amino acids. The CDR3 region has the DNA TGTGCCATCAGTGAGACAGGGAACACTGAAGCTTTCTTT. It codes for CAISETGNTEAFF.

The chain has TRBV7-9 and TRBJ1-1, with D hard to call. Trimming pared 3 bases from V and 1 base from J, leaving 9 bases between. The CDR3 is made up of 14 amino acids. Germline V gene sequence: CDR1 SEHNR, CDR2 FQNEAQ (reference sequence). This chain's CDR3 is CASSLMGSNTEAFF. The CDR3 DNA reads TGTGCCAGCAGCTTGATGGGCTCGAACACTGAAGCTTTCTTT.

This chain links TRBV5-1 with TRBJ2-3; tentative D call: TRBD2 (6 bases). V shed 9 bases and J shed 0 bases, with 14 bases lying between them. Germline-derived CDR1 and CDR2 are SGHRS and YFSETQ. There are 14 residues in the CDR3. CDR3 region: CATGSGRSTDTQYF. The CDR3 DNA follows: TGCGCCACCGGGAGCGGGCGAAGCACAGATACGCAGTATTTT.

The CDR3 region is CASSLAAGAQHF. The CDR3 nucleotides read TGTGCCAGCAGTTTAGCCGCAGGTGCCCAGCATTTT. V and J are TRBV28 and TRBJ1-5; no definite D call. The CDR3 extends over 12 amino acids. Germline assignment: CDR1 MDHEN and CDR2 SYDVKM. Trimming pared 2 bases from V and 11 bases from J, leaving 10 bases between.

V and J are TRBV7-7 and TRBJ2-5; D is perhaps TRBD2 (5 bases). Trimming removed 0 bases at V and 1 base at J, with 12 bases between. The V gene's germline CDR1 is SSHAT and CDR2 FNYEAQ (reference sequence). The CDR3 is 16 amino acids. Here the CDR3 DNA reads TGTGCCAGCAGCTTAGCTTCACGCGGGTCCCAAGAGACCCAGTACTTC. Its translation is CASSLASRGSQETQYF.